Below are 10 T cell receptor beta chains sequenced from a single sample in a study of blood T cell repertoires in COVID-19. Assay used: immunoSEQ multiplex PCR; TCRdb lists only in-frame clones, some missing. Counted here are fewer than 500,000 clones, around nine tenths occurring once; the ten biggest clones make up roughly 0.78%. Sequenced sample: peripheral blood. These receptors originate from a man younger than 35 with COVID-19, enrolled during active disease.

The chain has TRBV28 and TRBJ2-5, with 8 bases lining up with TRBD2. Trimming took 5 bases from V and 3 from J; bases not matched to a gene: 14. CDR1 MDHEN and CDR2 SYDVKM come from the germline V gene. The CDR3 totals 17 residues. CDR3 in amino acids: CASSTENTGLEEETQYF. The CDR3 DNA reads TGTGCCAGCAGTACAGAGAATACGGGACTAGAAGAAGAGACCCAGTACTTC.

The chain recombines TRBV27 with TRBJ2-7, with 9 bases identical to TRBD1. CDR3 size: 15 residues. Germline CDR1 MNHEY, CDR2 SMNVEV (reference sequence). V was clipped by 2 bases and J by 1 base; unmatched bases: 3. This CDR3 is CASSLAGTGSYEQYF. The CDR3 DNA reads as TGTGCCAGCAGTTTAGCCGGGACAGGGTCCTACGAGCAGTACTTC.

The J gene is TRBJ2-3, the V gene TRBV10-2; D uncertain. The V gene's germline CDR1 is WSHSY and CDR2 SAAADI. V lost 9 bases and J 0 bases, leaving 7 bases between the germline ends. This CDR3 is 12 amino acids long. In DNA form, the CDR3 reads TGCGCCAGTTCTACTAGCACAGATACGCAGTATTTT. Translation: CASSTSTDTQYF.

This clone was observed once. This chain connects TRBV5-1 to TRBJ2-3; 7 nucleotides line up with TRBD2. From germline, CDR1 is SGHRS and CDR2 YFSETQ. V shed 4 bases and J 0 bases; nucleotides not matched to a gene: 5. This CDR3 is built from 15 residues. This CDR3 reads CASSPSGESTDTQYF. The CDR3 DNA follows: TGCGCCAGCAGCCCAAGCGGGGAAAGCACAGATACGCAGTATTTT.

The CDR3 region is CASSGRTELLVDEQYF. Here the CDR3 DNA reads TGTGCCAGCAGCGGGAGGACGGAGCTGCTAGTTGACGAGCAGTACTTC. This chain joins TRBV7-9 and TRBJ2-7; a weak D match, TRBD2 (6 bases). The CDR3 is 16 amino acids. Germline V gene sequence: CDR1 SEHNR, CDR2 FQNEAQ (reference sequence). V dropped 5 bases and J dropped 5 bases, with 22 bases sitting between them.

The sample holds a few counts of this clone. The chain recombines TRBV10-2 with TRBJ1-5; unclear D gene. V lost 6 bases and J lost 0, with 12 bases in between. The V gene's germline CDR1 is WSHSY and CDR2 SAAADI. The CDR3 length is 15 residues. The CDR3, as DNA: TGCGCCAGCAGGCCCGACACGTATAGCAATCAGCCCCAGCATTTT. As protein: CASRPDTYSNQPQHF.

The chain is built from TRBV27 and TRBJ2-3; D is perhaps TRBD2 (6 bases). Trimming took off 6 bases at V and 1 base at J, with 20 bases between the two ends. The CDR3 spans 17 residues. Germline V gene data show CDR1 as MNHEY and CDR2 as SMNVEV (reference sequence). The CDR3, as DNA: TGTGCCAGCAGACATCGGCCTTGGCGGGGTGGCACAGATACGCAGTATTTT. Residues: CASRHRPWRGGTDTQYF.

The gene calls are TRBV9 and TRBJ2-1; TRBD2 matches 9 bases. Losses at the gene ends were 0 bases for V and 4 bases for J; bases not matched to a gene: 5. The CDR3 loop spans 16 amino acids. Germline V lookup: CDR1 SGDLS, CDR2 YYNGEE. The CDR3 nucleotides are TGTGCCAGCAGCGTAGAGAGTAGCGGGAGTTACAATGAGCAGTTCTTC. This sequence encodes CASSVESSGSYNEQFF.

This chain joins TRBV11-2 and TRBJ2-7, with D perhaps matching TRBD1 (6 bases). The CDR3 runs 14 residues. Germline CDR1 SGHAT, CDR2 FQNNGV. V was clipped by 1 base and J by 6 bases, with 13 bases between them. CDR3 sequence reads: CASSLGGGVSEQYF. CDR3 DNA sequence: TGTGCCAGCAGCTTAGGTGGGGGCGTGTCCGAGCAGTACTTC. The full variable domain, completed using reference TRBV11-2 and TRBJ2-7, is EAGVAQSPRYKIIEKRQSVAFWCNPISGHATLYWYQQILGQGPKLLIQFQNNGVVDDSQLPKDRFSAERLKGVDSTLKIQPAKLEDSAVYLCASSLGGGVSEQYFGPGTRLTVT.

The genes are TRBV9 and TRBJ2-5; TRBD1 matches 9 bases. CDR3 size: 14 residues. J was trimmed by 1 base and V by 2 bases; bases with no gene match: 0. The V gene's germline CDR1 is SGDLS and CDR2 YYNGEE. The CDR3, as DNA: TGTGCCAGCAGCGTGGGACAGGGCCAAGAGACCCAGTACTTC. Encoded protein: CASSVGQGQETQYF.